Presented here are 4 T cell receptor beta chains from one specimen sequenced in a study of blood T cell repertoires in COVID-19. TCRdb keeps only in-frame clones here, not all; method: immunoSEQ multiplex PCR. The table shows some 390,000 clones, with around 87% occurring only once. The sequenced material came from peripheral blood. These receptors were obtained from an older woman with COVID-19, enrolled during active disease.

V usage is TRBV3-1 (or the pseudogene TRBV3-2) and J usage is TRBJ2-7; the match to TRBD1 covers 7 bases. In germline, CDR1 is LGHDT, CDR2 YNNKEL (reference sequence). CDR3 length: 11 residues. The V and J ends lost 8 bases and 3 bases, in that order; junction bases with no gene match: 1. The CDR3: CASGQVYEQYF. CDR3 DNA: TGTGCCAGCGGACAGGTCTACGAGCAGTACTTC.

To note about this clone: The junction and the germline gene differ at one end; a read error may be behind it. The gene calls are TRBV7-7 and TRBJ2-2, with D unresolved. Germline loops: CDR1 SSHAT, CDR2 FNYEAQ (reference sequence). The CDR3 is 15 amino acids. CDR3 residues: CASSFGQPNTGELFF. CDR3 DNA sequence: TGTGCTAGCAGCTTTGGGCAGCCGAACACCGGGGAGCTGTTTTTT.

The chain couples TRBV19 to TRBJ1-3; D is ambiguous. This CDR3 spans 13 amino acids. Germline V gives CDR1 LNHDA, CDR2 SQIVND (reference sequence). Deletions cut 10 bases from V and 4 bases from J, with 14 bases between. The CDR3 nucleotides read TGTGCCACCGGATTTCCCGGGGGAAACACCATATATTTT. Translated, it gives CATGFPGGNTIYF.

The V and J genes are TRBV5-8 and TRBJ2-7; TRBD1 agrees at 9 bases. The CDR3 is 15 amino acids. The J segment lost 3 bases and the V segment lost 1 base, leaving 5 bases of the junction unmatched. CDR1 SGHTS and CDR2 YDEGEE come from the germline V gene. The CDR3 DNA reads as TGTGCCAGCAGCTTGTACAGGGGGCCTGTCTACGAGCAGTACTTC. It yields the protein CASSLYRGPVYEQYF.